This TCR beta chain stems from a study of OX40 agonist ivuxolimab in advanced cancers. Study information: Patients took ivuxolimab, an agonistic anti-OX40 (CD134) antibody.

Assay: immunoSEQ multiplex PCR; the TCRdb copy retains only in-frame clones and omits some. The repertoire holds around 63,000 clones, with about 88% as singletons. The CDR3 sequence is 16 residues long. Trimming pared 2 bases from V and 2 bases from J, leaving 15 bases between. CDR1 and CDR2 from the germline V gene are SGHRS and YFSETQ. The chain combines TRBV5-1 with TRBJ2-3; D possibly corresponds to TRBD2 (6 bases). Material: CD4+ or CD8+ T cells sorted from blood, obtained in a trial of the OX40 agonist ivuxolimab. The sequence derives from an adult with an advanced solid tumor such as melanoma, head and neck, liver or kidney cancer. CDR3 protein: CASSLDGTPYTDTQYF. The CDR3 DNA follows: TGCGCCAGCAGCTTAGATGGGACTCCCTACACAGATACGCAGTATTTT.